This is a list of T cell receptor beta chains from one sample in a study of shared clonotypes between healthy human individuals. TCRdb's copy holds only in-frame clones and misses some; the assay was immunoSEQ multiplex PCR. The repertoire holds about 2 million clones, with approximately 94% as singletons. The sample consisted of naive CD8+ T cells sorted from blood. The receptors originated from a man younger than 35 in good health. Both conserved end residues are part of each CDR3. D genes are given only for firm matches. Clone size, where shown, is once, few, many, or a class for clones that have expanded.

.	.	TRBV7-8	TRBJ2-1	TGTGCCAGTATGGGTGCCGGGGGAGTTACCTACAATGAGCAGTTCTTC	CASMGAGGVTYNEQFF
.	.	TRBV7-9	TRBJ1-2	TGTGCCAGCAGCTTAGCGGGGAGCTATGGCTACACCTTC	CASSLAGSYGYTF
.	.	TRBV10-1	TRBJ2-2	TGCGCCAGCAAAGGGACGGACACCGGGGAGCTGTTTTTT	CASKGTDTGELFF
.	.	TRBV2	TRBJ2-7	TGTGCCAGCAGTTCCGGGGGGCCCTACGAGCAGTACTTC	CASSSGGPYEQYF
.	.	TRBV30	TRBJ2-5	TGTGCCTGGAGTGTACAAGGGGGCCAAGAGACCCAGTACTTC	CAWSVQGGQETQYF
.	TRBD1	TRBV5-1	TRBJ2-7	TGCGCCAGCAGCCCGACAGGGGTTGACGAGCAGTACTTC	CASSPTGVDEQYF
.	TRBD2	TRBV2	TRBJ2-3	TGTGCCGGCAAAAGGACTAGCGGGGGGACAGATACGCAGTATTTT	CAGKRTSGGTDTQYF
.	TRBD2	TRBV10-1	TRBJ2-7	TGCGCCAGCAGTGAGGGGGAAACTAGCGTTAGCTCCTACGAGCAGTACTTC	CASSEGETSVSSYEQYF
.	.	TRBV28	TRBJ2-1	TGTGCCAGCATCCTAAGTGGGGGGAACAATGAGCAGTTCTTC	CASILSGGNNEQFF
.	.	TRBV6-4	TRBJ2-2	TGTGCCAGCAGGGAGACAGGAGCCGGGGAGCTGTTTTTT	CASRETGAGELFF
.	TRBD2	TRBV11-2	TRBJ2-3	TGTGCCAGCAGCTTAGTTACCGGGGGGGCCCCAGATACGCAGTATTTT	CASSLVTGGAPDTQYF
.	TRBD2	TRBV2	TRBJ2-1	TGTGCCAGCAGCGCTTCGGGACTAGCAAGGGGTGAGCAGTTCTTC	CASSASGLARGEQFF
.	.	TRBV27	TRBJ2-7	TGTGCCAGCGGAGTTCGTGGGGGGTACGAGCAGTACTTC	CASGVRGGYEQYF
.	TRBD2	TRBV4-3	TRBJ2-2	TGCGCCAGCAGCCAAGATCTACAGGGACTAGCGGGAGGAATGGGCGGGGAGCTGTTTTTT	CASSQDLQGLAGGMGGELFF
.	TRBD2	TRBV7-2	TRBJ2-1	TGTGCCAGCAGCCCAGAGGCGGGAGGGCCTCTCAATGAGCAGTTCTTC	CASSPEAGGPLNEQFF
.	.	TRBV27	TRBJ2-3	TGTGCCAGCAGTTTACTAGCGACAGATACGCAGTATTTT	CASSLLATDTQYF
.	.	TRBV28	TRBJ1-1	TGTGCCAGCAGTACCCAAGGGGACGGGATTCTGGGGAACACTGAAGCTTTCTTT	CASSTQGDGILGNTEAFF
.	.	TRBV12-5	TRBJ1-4	TGTGCTAGTGGTGGGACGGCAACTAATGAAAAACTGTTTTTT	CASGGTATNEKLFF
.	TRBD1	TRBV28	TRBJ2-6	TGTGCCAGCAGTCCCGACAGGGCCTCCTACTCTGGGGCCAACGTCCTGACTTTC	CASSPDRASYSGANVLTF
.	TRBD2	TRBV29-1	TRBJ2-4	TGCAGCGTTGTTGGGGGGGTTGGCATTCAGTACTTC	CSVVGGVGIQYF
.	TRBD2	TRBV19	TRBJ2-5	TGTGCCAGTAGCGACAGCGGGGGGGCCGGAGAGACCCAGTACTTC	CASSDSGGAGETQYF
.	.	TRBV5-8	TRBJ1-6	TGTGCCAGCAGCTTGGGGGGGGCCCCTTATAATTCACCCCTCCACTTT	CASSLGGAPYNSPLHF
.	.	TRBV5-1	TRBJ2-3	TGCGCCAGCAGCCCGGACCCCGGACCGCAGTATTTT	CASSPDPGPQYF
.	TRBD1	TRBV6-5	TRBJ2-5	TGTGCCAGCAGCGACGCCAGGGGGAGAGAGACCCAGTACTTC	CASSDARGRETQYF
.	TRBD2	TRBV28	TRBJ2-1	TGTGCCAGCAGCTTTAGACTAGCGGGTAACAATGAGCAGTTCTTC	CASSFRLAGNNEQFF
.	TRBD2	TRBV5-6	TRBJ2-7	TGTGCCAGCAGCTACATAGCGGGAGCTGGGGCCTACGAGCAGTACTTC	CASSYIAGAGAYEQYF
.	.	TRBV7-9	TRBJ2-3	TGTGCCAGCAGCCCGAAGGTGGGATCGGCGCAGTATTTT	CASSPKVGSAQYF
once	.	TRBV5-4	TRBJ1-2	TGTGCCAGCAGCTTGGATGCCGAGGTAAACTATGGCTACACCTTC	CASSLDAEVNYGYTF
.	.	TRBV11-2	TRBJ2-1	TGTGCCAGCAGCTTAGAAGTGGGAGTGGAACTTGAGCAGTTCTTC	CASSLEVGVELEQFF
.	.	TRBV7-9	TRBJ1-5	TGTGCCAGCAGCTTAGACGGGGGAGTACCCCAGCATTTT	CASSLDGGVPQHF
.	.	TRBV4-1	TRBJ2-1	TGCGCCAGCAGCCAGCCTGCACCCTCGGGATCCTACAATGAGCAGTTCTTC	CASSQPAPSGSYNEQFF
.	.	TRBV18	TRBJ2-7	TGTGCCAGCTCACCACCAGGGACCGCCTACGAGCAGTACTTC	CASSPPGTAYEQYF
.	.	TRBV4-1	TRBJ2-1	TGCGCCAGCAGCCAGGCCCCCGGGGCCTCCTACAATGAGCAGTTCTTC	CASSQAPGASYNEQFF
.	.	TRBV29-1	TRBJ2-3	TGCAGCCTCCAGGCGTCCACAGATACGCAGTATTTT	CSLQASTDTQYF
.	.	TRBV4-1	TRBJ1-2	TGCGCCAGCAGCCCGATGGGGGAGGGAGTTGGCTACACCTTC	CASSPMGEGVGYTF
once	.	TRBV6-1	TRBJ1-1	TGTGCCAGCAGAGGCACGAGGGTGCCTGAAGCTTTCTTT	CASRGTRVPEAFF
.	.	TRBV29-1	TRBJ2-6	TGCAGCGTTGTTGAAAGGAACGGGAACTCTGGGGCCAACGTCCTGACTTTC	CSVVERNGNSGANVLTF
.	.	TRBV7-9	TRBJ2-7	TGTGCCAGCAGCCCTCGGATGACGGGCGCAGGTAACTACGAGCAGTACTTC	CASSPRMTGAGNYEQYF